The subject of this entry is one TCR beta chain. Participant ages covered roughly 18 to 89 years across about 25 US areas. Each participant's cohort was designated according to participant-reported clinical history. What the recovered Cohort 3 donors had was two negative PCRs, clearance, or symptom resolution. Only in-frame clones appear in the TCRdb table, and some are missing; sequencing was by immunoSEQ multiplex PCR. The sample carries 150,000 to 200,000 clones, roughly 83% recorded once. V shed 0 bases and J shed 7 bases, with 11 bases lying between them. The CDR3 loop spans 15 amino acids. The germline V gene has CDR1 SGHNT and CDR2 YYREEE (reference sequence). The record originates from a study of blood T cell repertoires in COVID-19. On the study more broadly: PBMCs, B-cell-depleted T cells, or T cells were the source of the cDNA or gDNA that made up the material.

Sequenced: PBMCs or T cells enriched from blood (not recorded which). The clonotype originates from an older woman who had recovered from COVID-19. The chain employs TRBV5-4 and TRBJ1-6; the D gene is possibly TRBD1 (6 bases). CDR3 region: CASSLGGGGNSPLHF. The DNA of the CDR3 is TGTGCCAGCAGCTTGGGAGGGGGAGGGAATTCACCCCTCCACTTT.